A selection of T cell receptor beta chains follows, all from one sample in a study of T cells in Graves' hyperthyroidism and ophthalmopathy. One entry per CDR3 protein, called by TCRdb with MiXCR from the multiplex PCR reads. The sample has around 380,000 distinct CDR3 sequences, around an eighth seen once. The sample taken for sequencing was blood. The receptor source for this set is a young man with Graves' hyperthyroidism that later progressed to Graves' ophthalmopathy. Each CDR3 is given with its conserved first and last residue.

TRBJ2-1 | TRBV5-1 | 12 | CASSSVYNEQFF
TRBJ2-7 | TRBV7-6 | 11 | CASSQGHEQYF
TRBJ1-4 | TRBV2 | 12 | CASIQEGEKLFF
TRBJ1-1 | TRBV20-1 | 16 | CSATSSGTGVNTEAFF
TRBJ2-1 | TRBV5-1 | 12 | CASTTRNNEQFF
TRBJ1-4 | TRBV6-5 | 15 | CASSYSPSTNEKLFF
TRBJ1-3 | TRBV19 | 14 | CASPDPTSGNTIYF
TRBJ1-3 | TRBV2 | 13 | CASSRQGGNTIYF
TRBJ1-5 | TRBV27 | 16 | CASSLGPGYSNQPQHF
TRBJ2-7 | TRBV19 | 14 | CASSPGLGTYEQYF
TRBJ2-5 | TRBV20-1 | 14 | CSARHGRGGETQYF
TRBJ1-1 | TRBV28 | 14 | CASRPDRVVDKAFF
TRBJ1-2 | TRBV5-5 | 10 | CARQVRGYTF
TRBJ2-3 | TRBV11-2 | 15 | CASSPVRGSTDTQYF
TRBJ2-5 | TRBV6-1 | 14 | CASGSSLGLETQYF
TRBJ2-5 | TRBV10-3 | 14 | CAISTGTRQETQYF
TRBJ2-1 | TRBV7-6 | 14 | CASSPTSGPRGQFF
TRBJ1-2 | TRBV19 | 12 | CATWTGGNGYTF
TRBJ1-1 | TRBV2 | 16 | CASSEEGGHFNTEAFF
TRBJ2-2 | TRBV6-2/TRBV6-3 | 14 | CASSWDPYTGELFF
TRBJ1-2 | TRBV12-3/TRBV12-4 | 13 | CASSFWGANGYTF
TRBJ1-1 | TRBV5-6 | 16 | CASSLEGGKIGTEAFF
TRBJ1-5 | TRBV30 | 14 | CAWSPGRGNQPQHF
TRBJ2-7 | TRBV11-3 | 14 | CASSLDRGSYEQYF
TRBJ2-1 | TRBV20-1 | 15 | CSARGTDFTYNEEFF
TRBJ2-3 | TRBV7-2 | 17 | CASSLPSQVASTDTQYF
TRBJ1-2 | TRBV27 | 14 | CASSEDRGIYGYTF
TRBJ1-1 | TRBV6-1 | 15 | CASSYNRGLNTEAFF
TRBJ2-6 | TRBV4-1 | 17 | CASSQVFSHSGANVLTF
TRBJ2-5 | TRBV11-1 | 13 | CASSVTTQETQYF
TRBJ1-1 | TRBV5-1 | 14 | CASSPPRFGTEAFF
TRBJ2-1 | TRBV7-9 | 20 | CASSFRPWLAGKSSYNEQFF
TRBJ2-1 | TRBV7-3 | 16 | CASSQQGWGNYNEQFF
TRBJ1-1 | TRBV5-1 | 18 | CASSHASTGIGGNTEAFF
TRBJ1-4 | TRBV2 | 13 | CASSEGLMRKLFF
TRBJ1-2 | TRBV5-1 | 12 | CASSLSLNGYTF
TRBJ1-4 | TRBV7-6 | 14 | CASSWGGQKEKLFF
TRBJ2-1 | TRBV10-3 | 16 | CAISGWPPGSYNEQFF
TRBJ2-3 | TRBV2 | 17 | CASSRGKRTGWGDTQYF
TRBJ2-7 | TRBV28 | 14 | CASSSGLLVYEQYF
TRBJ2-7 | TRBV12-3/TRBV12-4 | 16 | CASSLADRRGSYEQYF
TRBJ2-5 | TRBV19 | 14 | CASSIPGRGETQYF
TRBJ2-2 | TRBV27 | 15 | CASSLSQGASGELFF
TRBJ1-5 | TRBV19 | 12 | CASNSGNQPQHF
TRBJ1-4 | TRBV30 | 14 | CAWRPGQINEKLFF
TRBJ2-5 | TRBV4-1 | 16 | CASSQGPGGAEETQYF
TRBJ2-6 | TRBV28 | 20 | CASSLLGETGEDPGANVLTF
TRBJ2-1 | TRBV20-1 | 12 | CSARYGGIEQFF
TRBJ2-5 | TRBV18 | 13 | CASSLTEQETQYF
TRBJ1-2 | TRBV4-1 | 14 | CASSQIQGVFGYTF
TRBJ2-7 | TRBV12-5 | 16 | CASGLVLGQGSHEQYF